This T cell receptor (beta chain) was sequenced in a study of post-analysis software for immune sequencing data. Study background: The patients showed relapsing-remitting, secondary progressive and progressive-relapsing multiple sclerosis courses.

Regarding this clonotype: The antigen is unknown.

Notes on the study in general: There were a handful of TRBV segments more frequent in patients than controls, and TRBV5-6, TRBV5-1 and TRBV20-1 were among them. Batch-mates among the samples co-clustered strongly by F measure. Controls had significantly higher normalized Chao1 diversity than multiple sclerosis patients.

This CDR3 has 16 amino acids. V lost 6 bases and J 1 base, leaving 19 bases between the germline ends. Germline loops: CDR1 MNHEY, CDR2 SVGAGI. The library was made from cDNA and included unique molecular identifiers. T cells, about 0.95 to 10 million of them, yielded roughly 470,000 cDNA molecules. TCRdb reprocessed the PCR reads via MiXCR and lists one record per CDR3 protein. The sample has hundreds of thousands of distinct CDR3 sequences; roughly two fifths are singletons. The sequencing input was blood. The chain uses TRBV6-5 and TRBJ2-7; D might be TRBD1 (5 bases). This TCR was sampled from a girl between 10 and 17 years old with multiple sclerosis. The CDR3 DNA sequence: TGTGCCAGCAGCCTGGGGCCAGACAAAGGGTCCTACGAGCAGTACTTC. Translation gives CASSLGPDKGSYEQYF.